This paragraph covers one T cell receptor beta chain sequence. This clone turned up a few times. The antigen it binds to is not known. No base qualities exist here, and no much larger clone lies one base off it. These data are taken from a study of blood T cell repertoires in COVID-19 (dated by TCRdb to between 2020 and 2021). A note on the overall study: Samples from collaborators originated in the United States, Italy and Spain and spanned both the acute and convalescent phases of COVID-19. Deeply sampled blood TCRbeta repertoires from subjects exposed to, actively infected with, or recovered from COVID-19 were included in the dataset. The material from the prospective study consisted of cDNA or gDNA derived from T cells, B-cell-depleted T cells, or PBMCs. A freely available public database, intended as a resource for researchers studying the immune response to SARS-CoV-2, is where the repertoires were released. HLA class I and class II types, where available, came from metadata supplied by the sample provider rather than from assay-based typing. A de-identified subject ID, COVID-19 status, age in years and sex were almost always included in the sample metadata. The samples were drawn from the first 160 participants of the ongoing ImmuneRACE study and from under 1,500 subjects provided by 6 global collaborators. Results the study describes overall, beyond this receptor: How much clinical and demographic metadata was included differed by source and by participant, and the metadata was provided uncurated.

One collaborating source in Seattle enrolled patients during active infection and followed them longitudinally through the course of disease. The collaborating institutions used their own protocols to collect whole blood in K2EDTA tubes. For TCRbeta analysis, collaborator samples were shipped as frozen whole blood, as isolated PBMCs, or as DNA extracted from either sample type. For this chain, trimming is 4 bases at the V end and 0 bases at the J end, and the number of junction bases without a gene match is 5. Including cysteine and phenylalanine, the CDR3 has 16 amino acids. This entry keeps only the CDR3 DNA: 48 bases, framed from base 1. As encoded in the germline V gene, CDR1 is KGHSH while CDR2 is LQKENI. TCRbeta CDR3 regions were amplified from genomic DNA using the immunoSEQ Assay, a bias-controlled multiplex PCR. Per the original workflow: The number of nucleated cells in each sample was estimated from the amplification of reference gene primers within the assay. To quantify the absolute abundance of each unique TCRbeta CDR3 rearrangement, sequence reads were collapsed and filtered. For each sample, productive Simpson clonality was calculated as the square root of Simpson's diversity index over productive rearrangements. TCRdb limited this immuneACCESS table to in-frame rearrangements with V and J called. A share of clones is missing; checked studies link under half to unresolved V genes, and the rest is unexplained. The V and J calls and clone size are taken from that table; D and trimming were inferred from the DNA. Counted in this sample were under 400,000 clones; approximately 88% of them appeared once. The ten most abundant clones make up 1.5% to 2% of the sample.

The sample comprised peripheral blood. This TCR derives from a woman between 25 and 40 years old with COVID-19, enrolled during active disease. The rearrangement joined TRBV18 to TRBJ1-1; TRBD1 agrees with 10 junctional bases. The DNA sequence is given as TGTGCCAGCTCACGACGGGACAGGGGAATGAACACTGAAGCTTTCTTT. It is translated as CASSRRDRGMNTEAFF.